This T cell receptor (beta chain) was observed in a study of blood T cell repertoires in COVID-19 (dated by TCRdb to 2018 to 2021). The study in broad terms: Collaborator samples came from the United States, Italy and Spain and covered acute and convalescent phases of COVID-19. The prospective study material was composed of cDNA or gDNA derived from T cells, B-cell-depleted T cells, or PBMCs. The dataset comprised deeply sampled blood TCRbeta repertoires from subjects exposed to, actively infected with, or recovered from COVID-19. The repertoires were made available in a free public database intended to serve as a resource for research on the immune response to SARS-CoV-2. Samples were obtained from the ongoing ImmuneRACE study (first 160 participants) and from 950 to 1,500 subjects provided by 6 global collaborators. The sample metadata nearly always contained a de-identified subject ID, COVID-19 status, age in years and sex. Where available, HLA class I and class II types were obtained from metadata supplied by the sample provider rather than from assay-based typing.

V trim: 3 bases; J trim: 4 bases; unmatched bases: 6. From cysteine to phenylalanine, the CDR3 is 15 amino acids long. Here the CDR3 DNA is all that survives: 45 bases in frame from base 1. Based on the germline V gene (reference sequence), the CDR1 and CDR2 sequences are LGHDT and YNNKEL. Enrolling through a virtual design, the prospective study's participants ranged in age from roughly 18 to 95 years and lived across 24 United States geographic areas. In the prospective study, cohorts were assigned on the basis of participant-reported clinical history obtained from a screening survey and a study questionnaire. For ImmuneRACE Cohort 3, a participant was defined as recovered based on two consecutive negative NP/OP PCR tests, clearance by a healthcare professional, or resolution of symptoms. In the prospective study, mobile phlebotomists collected whole blood, serum and a nasopharyngeal or oropharyngeal swab from each participant. Over a roughly 2-month period, participants in the prospective study had the option of providing additional blood draws and questionnaires. Before DNA extraction, blood samples from the prospective study were shipped at room temperature or frozen.

What the authors observed across the whole study: Clinical and demographic metadata were provided uncurated, with the amount varying by source and participant.

Comments on this clone: Its antigen remains undetermined. One base away there is no much larger clone; base qualities are not given.

TCRbeta CDR3 regions were amplified from genomic DNA by means of the immunoSEQ Assay, a bias-controlled multiplex PCR. On the study's bioinformatics: The number of nucleated cells in each sample was estimated from the amplification of reference gene primers within the assay. To quantify the absolute abundance of each unique TCRbeta CDR3 rearrangement, sequence reads were collapsed and filtered. For each sample, productive Simpson clonality was calculated by taking the square root of Simpson's diversity index across productive rearrangements. TCRdb stores this immuneACCESS table with in-frame sequences only. Part of the clones is absent; in the studies checked, under half of the shortfall reflects unresolved V genes, and no reason is known for the rest. V, J and clone size are those of that table, while D and trimming were read from the DNA. The sample profile shows hundreds of thousands of clones; about 90% of them were found once. The ten largest clones take up about 0.93% of the sample.

The chain was built from TRBV3-1 (or the pseudogene TRBV3-2) and TRBJ1-5, and TRBD1 matches 7 of the central bases. The sequenced sample consisted of PBMCs or T cells enriched from blood (not recorded which). This clonotype originated in a woman in her 30s who had recovered from COVID-19. The CDR3 in this case is CASSQRLTGNQPQHF. The nucleotides read TGTGCCAGCAGCCAGCGCTTGACAGGGAATCAGCCCCAGCATTTT.